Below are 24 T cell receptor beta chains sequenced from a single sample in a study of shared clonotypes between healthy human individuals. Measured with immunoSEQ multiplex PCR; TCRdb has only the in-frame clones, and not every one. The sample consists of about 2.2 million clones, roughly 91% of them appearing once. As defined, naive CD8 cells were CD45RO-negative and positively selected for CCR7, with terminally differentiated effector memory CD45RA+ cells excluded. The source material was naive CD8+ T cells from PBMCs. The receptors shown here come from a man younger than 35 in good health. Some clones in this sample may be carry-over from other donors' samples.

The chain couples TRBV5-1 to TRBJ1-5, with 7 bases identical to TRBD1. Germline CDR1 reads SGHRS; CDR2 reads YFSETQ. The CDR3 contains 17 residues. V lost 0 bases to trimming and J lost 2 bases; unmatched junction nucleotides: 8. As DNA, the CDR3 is TGCGCCAGCAGCTTGGAAGAGGGGGCAATCGGCAATCAGCCCCAGCATTTT. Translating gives CASSLEEGAIGNQPQHF.

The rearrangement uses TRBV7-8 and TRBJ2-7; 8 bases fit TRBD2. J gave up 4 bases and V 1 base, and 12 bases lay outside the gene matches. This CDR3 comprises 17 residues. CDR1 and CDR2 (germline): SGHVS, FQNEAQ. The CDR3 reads CASSLVSAGEVWYEQYF. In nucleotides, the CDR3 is TGTGCCAGCAGCTTAGTTTCAGCGGGAGAAGTTTGGTACGAGCAGTACTTC.

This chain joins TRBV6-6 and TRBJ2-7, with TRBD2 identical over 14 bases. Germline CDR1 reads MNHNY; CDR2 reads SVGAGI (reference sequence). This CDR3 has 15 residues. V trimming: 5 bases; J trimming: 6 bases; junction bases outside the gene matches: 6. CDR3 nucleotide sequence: TGTGCCAGCAGTGACCTGGGACTAGCGGGAGTCGAGCAGTACTTC. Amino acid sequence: CASSDLGLAGVEQYF.

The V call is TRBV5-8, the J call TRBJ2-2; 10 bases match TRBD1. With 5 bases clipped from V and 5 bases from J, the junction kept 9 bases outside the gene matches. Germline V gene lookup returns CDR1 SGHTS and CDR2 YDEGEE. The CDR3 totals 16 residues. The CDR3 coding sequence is TGTGCCAGCAGTTCCTTACGGGACAGGGGAACCGGGGAGCTGTTTTTT. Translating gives CASSSLRDRGTGELFF.

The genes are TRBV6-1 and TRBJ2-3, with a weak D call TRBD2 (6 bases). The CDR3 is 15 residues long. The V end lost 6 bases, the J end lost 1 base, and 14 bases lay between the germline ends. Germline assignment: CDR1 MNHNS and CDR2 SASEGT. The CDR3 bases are TGTGCCAGCAGGGGGAGGCCACTGGGCACAGATACGCAGTATTTT. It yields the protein CASRGRPLGTDTQYF.

As DNA, the CDR3 is TGTGCCAGCAGTGAGATAGGGGGAGGAAACCCCGGCTGGTACGAGCAGTACTTC. Translation gives CASSEIGGGNPGWYEQYF. The chain links TRBV27 to TRBJ2-7; D is possibly TRBD1 or TRBD2 (6 bases each). CDR1 is MNHEY, CDR2 SMNVEV, per germline (reference sequence). V shed 5 bases and J shed 4 bases, with 27 bases lying between them. This CDR3 has 18 amino acids.

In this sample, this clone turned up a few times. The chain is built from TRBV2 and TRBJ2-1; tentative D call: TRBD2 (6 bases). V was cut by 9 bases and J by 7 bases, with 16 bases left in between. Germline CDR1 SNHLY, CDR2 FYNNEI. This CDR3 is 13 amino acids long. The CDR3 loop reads CAREGLAMNEQFF. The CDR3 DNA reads TGTGCCAGGGAGGGGCTAGCGATGAATGAGCAGTTCTTC. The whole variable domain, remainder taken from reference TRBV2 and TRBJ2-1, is EPEVTQTPSHQVTQMGQEVILRCVPISNHLYFYWYRQILGQKVEFLVSFYNNEISEKSEIFDDQFSVERPDGSNFTLKIRSTKLEDSAMYFCAREGLAMNEQFFGPGTRLTVL.

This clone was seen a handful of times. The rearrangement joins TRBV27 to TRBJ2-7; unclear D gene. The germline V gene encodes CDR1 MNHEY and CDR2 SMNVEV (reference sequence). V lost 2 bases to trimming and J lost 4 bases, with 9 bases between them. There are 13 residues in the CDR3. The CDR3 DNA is TGTGCCAGCAGTTTAAACGTCCGGTACGAGCAGTACTTC. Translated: CASSLNVRYEQYF.

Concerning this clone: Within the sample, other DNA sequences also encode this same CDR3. CDR3 bases: TGTGCCAGCAGTCCTCGGGACAGCAATCAGCCCCAGCATTTT. It yields the protein CASSPRDSNQPQHF. The chain links TRBV6-5 to TRBJ1-5; maybe TRBD1 (5 bases). The CDR3 spans 14 residues. V lost 5 bases and J 1 base, leaving 9 bases between the germline ends. The germline gives CDR1 MNHEY, CDR2 SVGAGI.

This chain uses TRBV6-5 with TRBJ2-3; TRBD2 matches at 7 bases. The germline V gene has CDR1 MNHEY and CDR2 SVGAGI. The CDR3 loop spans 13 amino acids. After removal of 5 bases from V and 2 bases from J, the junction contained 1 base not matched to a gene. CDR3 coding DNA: TGTGCCAGCAGTAGGGACTACACAGATACGCAGTATTTT. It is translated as CASSRDYTDTQYF.

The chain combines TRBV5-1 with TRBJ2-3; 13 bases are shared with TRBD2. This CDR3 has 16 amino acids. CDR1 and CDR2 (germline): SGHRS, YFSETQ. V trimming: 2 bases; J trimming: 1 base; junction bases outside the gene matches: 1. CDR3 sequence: CASSLTSGRGTDTQYF. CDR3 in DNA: TGCGCCAGCAGCTTAACTAGCGGGAGGGGCACAGATACGCAGTATTTT.

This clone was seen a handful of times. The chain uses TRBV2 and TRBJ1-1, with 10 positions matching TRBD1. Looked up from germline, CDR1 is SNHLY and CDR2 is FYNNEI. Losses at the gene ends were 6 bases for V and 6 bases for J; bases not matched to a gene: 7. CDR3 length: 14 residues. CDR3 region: CASRDRDRGPEAFF. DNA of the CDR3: TGTGCCAGCAGGGATCGGGACAGGGGCCCTGAAGCTTTCTTT. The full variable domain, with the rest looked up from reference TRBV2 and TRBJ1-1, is EPEVTQTPSHQVTQMGQEVILRCVPISNHLYFYWYRQILGQKVEFLVSFYNNEISEKSEIFDDQFSVERPDGSNFTLKIRSTKLEDSAMYFCASRDRDRGPEAFFGQGTRLTVV.

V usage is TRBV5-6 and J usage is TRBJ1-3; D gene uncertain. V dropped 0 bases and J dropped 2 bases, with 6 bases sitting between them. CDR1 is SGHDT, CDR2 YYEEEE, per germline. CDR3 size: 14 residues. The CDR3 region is CASSLVPPGNTIYF. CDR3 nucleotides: TGTGCCAGCAGCTTGGTTCCCCCTGGAAACACCATATATTTT.

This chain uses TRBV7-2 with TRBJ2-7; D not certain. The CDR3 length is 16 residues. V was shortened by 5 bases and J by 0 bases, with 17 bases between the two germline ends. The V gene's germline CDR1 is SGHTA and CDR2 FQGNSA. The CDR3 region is CASSPHSFQSSYEQYF. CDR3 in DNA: TGTGCCAGCAGCCCCCATTCGTTTCAGAGCTCCTACGAGCAGTACTTC.

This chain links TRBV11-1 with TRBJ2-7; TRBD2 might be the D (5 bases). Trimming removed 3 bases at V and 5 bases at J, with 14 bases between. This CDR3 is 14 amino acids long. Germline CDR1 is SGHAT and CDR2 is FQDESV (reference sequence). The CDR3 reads CASSLTGGNHEQYF. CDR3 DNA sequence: TGTGCCAGCAGCTTGACCGGAGGTAACCACGAGCAGTACTTC.

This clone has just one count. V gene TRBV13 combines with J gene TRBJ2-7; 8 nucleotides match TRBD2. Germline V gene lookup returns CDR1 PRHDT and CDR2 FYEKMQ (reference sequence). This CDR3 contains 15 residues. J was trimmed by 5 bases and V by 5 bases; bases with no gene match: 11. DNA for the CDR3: TGTGCCAGCAGCCTGGAACGGGGGGGTAAGGACGAGCAGTACTTC. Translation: CASSLERGGKDEQYF.

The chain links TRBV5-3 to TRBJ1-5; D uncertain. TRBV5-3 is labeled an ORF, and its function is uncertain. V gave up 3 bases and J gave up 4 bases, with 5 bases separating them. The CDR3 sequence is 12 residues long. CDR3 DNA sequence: TGTGCCAGAAGCTATAATAATCAGCCCCAGCATTTT. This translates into CARSYNNQPQHF.

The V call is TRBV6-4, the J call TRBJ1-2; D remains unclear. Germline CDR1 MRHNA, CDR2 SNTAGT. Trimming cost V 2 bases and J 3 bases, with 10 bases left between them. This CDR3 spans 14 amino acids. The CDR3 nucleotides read TGTGCCAGCAGTGACGGACCTGCGGACTATGGCTACACCTTC. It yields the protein CASSDGPADYGYTF.

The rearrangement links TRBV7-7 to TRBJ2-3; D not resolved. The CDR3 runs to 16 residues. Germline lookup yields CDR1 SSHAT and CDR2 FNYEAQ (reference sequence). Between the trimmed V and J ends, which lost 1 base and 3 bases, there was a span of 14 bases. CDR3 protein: CASSLGVGSPTDTQYF. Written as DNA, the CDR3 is TGTGCCAGCAGCTTAGGGGTGGGTTCCCCAACAGATACGCAGTATTTT.

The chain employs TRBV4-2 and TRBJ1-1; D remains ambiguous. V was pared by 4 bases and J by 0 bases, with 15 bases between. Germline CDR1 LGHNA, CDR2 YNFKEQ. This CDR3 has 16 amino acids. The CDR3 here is CASSRTDRTVNTEAFF. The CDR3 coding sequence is TGTGCCAGCAGCCGGACTGATCGGACGGTGAACACTGAAGCTTTCTTT.

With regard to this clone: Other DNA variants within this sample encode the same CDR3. The CDR3 region is CASSFGQNTEAFF. The CDR3 DNA sequence: TGTGCCAGCAGTTTCGGACAGAACACTGAAGCTTTCTTT. V and J are TRBV28 and TRBJ1-1; D might be TRBD1 (5 bases). Per germline, CDR1 MDHEN and CDR2 SYDVKM. The ends were cut back, 3 bases at V and 1 base at J, with 6 bases in the middle. The CDR3 consists of 13 residues.

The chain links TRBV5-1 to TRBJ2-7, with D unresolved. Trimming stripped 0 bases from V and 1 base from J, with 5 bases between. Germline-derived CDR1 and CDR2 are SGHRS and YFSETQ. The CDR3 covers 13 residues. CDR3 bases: TGCGCCAGCAGCTTGGAATGGTCCTACGAGCAGTACTTC. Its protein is CASSLEWSYEQYF.

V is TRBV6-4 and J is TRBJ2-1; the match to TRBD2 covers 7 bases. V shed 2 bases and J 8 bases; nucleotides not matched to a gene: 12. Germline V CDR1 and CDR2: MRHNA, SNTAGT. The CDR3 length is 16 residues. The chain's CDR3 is CASSDTPGLPSDEQFF. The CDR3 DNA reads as TGTGCCAGCAGTGACACCCCGGGACTACCCTCCGATGAGCAGTTCTTC.

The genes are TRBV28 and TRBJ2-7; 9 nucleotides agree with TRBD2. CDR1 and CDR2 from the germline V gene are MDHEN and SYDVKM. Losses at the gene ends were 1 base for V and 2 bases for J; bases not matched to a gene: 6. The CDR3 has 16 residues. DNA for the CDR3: TGTGCCAGCAGTTTATTCCGACTAGCGGAGCCCTACGAGCAGTACTTC. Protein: CASSLFRLAEPYEQYF. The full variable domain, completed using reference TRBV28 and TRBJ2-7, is DVKVTQSSRYLVKRTGEKVFLECVQDMDHENMFWYRQDPGLGLRLIYFSYDVKMKEKGDIPEGYSVSREKKERFSLILESASTNQTSMYLCASSLFRLAEPYEQYFGPGTRLTVT.